The T cell receptor (beta chain) described here comes from a study of OX40 agonist ivuxolimab in advanced cancers. Regarding the research as a whole: The costimulatory receptor OX40 (CD134) was targeted by ivuxolimab, a fully human IgG2 agonistic monoclonal antibody. Intravenous ivuxolimab was administered to patients every 2 weeks at six dose levels: 0.01, 0.1, 0.3, 1.5, 3 and 10 mg/kg. Of the 50 to 55 dose-escalation patients, hepatocellular carcinoma was present in some 19, melanoma in around 15, renal cell carcinoma in 9 and head and neck cancer in 9. A male proportion of around 80% and a mean age of 60 years, ranging from 23 to 79, were recorded for the dose-escalation cohort. Prior anti-PD-1, anti-PD-L1 or anti-CTLA-4 therapy was permitted, and approximately 40% of dose-escalation patients had received checkpoint inhibitors. Three dose-escalation patients achieved partial responses, one with hepatocellular carcinoma and two with cutaneous melanoma. Peripheral TCRbeta sequencing was intended to test whether TCR sequence diversity was altered and clonal T-cell expansion was caused by ivuxolimab. The paper describes the monotherapy dose-escalation part (N of about 52 patients) of the phase I trial of ivuxolimab.

Genomic DNA was extracted from sorted cells for sequencing of the TCRbeta CDR3 region. The immunoSEQ Assay was used for sequencing of TCRbeta CDR3 regions. The table was pulled from immuneACCESS by TCRdb, which kept in-frame rearrangements only. Such tables lose some clones; where checked, under half of the loss comes from unresolved V genes, and the rest has no known cause. Within this sample are some 99,000 clones, with roughly 80% of them counted one time only. Of the sample, more than 1.4% falls within the top ten clones. Patients with autoimmune disease history or receiving systemic immunosuppression were excluded from the trial. In every dose cohort, peripheral blood was drawn for TCR sequencing at baseline, cycle 4 day 1, and cycle 7 day 1. Samples were obtained from an open-label, multicenter, first-in-human phase I dose-escalation trial of ivuxolimab. Adults with locally advanced or metastatic melanoma, renal cell, hepatocellular, or head and neck squamous cell carcinoma were enrolled in the trial. Before TCR sequencing, CD4+ T cells and CD8+ T cells were sorted from peripheral blood as separate populations.

Overall study results and their limits: The antigen specificity of the peripheral T cells that underwent clonal expansion was not determined. At doses of 0.1 to 3.0 mg/kg, clonal expansion of both CD4+ and CD8+ T cells in blood was seen between baseline and week 6. After ivuxolimab, CD8+ T cells had more expanded clones than CD4+ T cells on average. Low levels of normalized T-cell clonal expansion were also seen in some patients who did not respond. Partial responders in the 0.1-3.0 mg/kg groups had among the lowest normalized peripheral clonal expansion, especially among CD8+ T cells.

On this clone: What antigen it recognizes has not been identified. Base qualities are missing; no much larger clone stands one base away.

The junction carries 15 bases between V and J, which are trimmed by 4 bases and 5 bases respectively. CDR3 length: 15 amino acids, cysteine to phenylalanine. Just the 45-base CDR3 DNA is kept, in frame starting at base 1. CDR1 and CDR2, looked up from the germline V gene, are SGHTA and FQGNSA. The sequence is built from TRBV7-2 and TRBJ2-1; the D gene identity is not certain. This specimen consisted of CD4+ or CD8+ T cells sorted from blood, obtained in a trial of the OX40 agonist ivuxolimab. The TCR was taken from an adult with an advanced solid tumor such as melanoma, head and neck, liver or kidney cancer. CDR3 region: CASSSPVQRNNEQFF. The bases are TGTGCCAGCAGCTCCCCGGTCCAAAGGAACAATGAGCAGTTCTTC.